A single sample is the source of the 22 T cell receptor beta chains below, sequenced in a study of T cells in Graves' hyperthyroidism and ophthalmopathy. Researchers took RNA transcripts and amplified the TCR beta CDR3 regions from them. A first-round RT-PCR of the TCR CDR3 used the HTBI primer set. One entry per CDR3 protein, called by TCRdb with MiXCR from the multiplex PCR reads. The repertoire holds approximately 380,000 distinct CDR3 sequences, with about a fifth as singletons. The sequenced sample consisted of blood. These receptors were obtained from a woman between 18 and 29 years old with Graves' hyperthyroidism.

The CDR3 bases are TGTGCCAGCACCGAGGGGGGCGGGGGGTCCGAGACCCAGTACTTC. Translating gives CASTEGGGGSETQYF. The V call is TRBV28, the J call TRBJ2-5; 8 bases align to TRBD2. V was pared by 7 bases and J by 5 bases, with 12 bases of the junction left unmatched. The CDR3 totals 15 residues. Germline V CDR1 and CDR2: MDHEN, SYDVKM.

This clonotype appeared many times. The chain carries TRBV6-5 and TRBJ1-2; 7 bases agree with TRBD1. Germline V CDR1 and CDR2: MNHEY, SVGAGI. The CDR3 consists of 15 residues. V lost 6 bases, J lost 7 bases, and 14 bases stayed unmatched. The DNA of the CDR3 is TGTGCCAGCAGATCTCCTGGGACAGCTTACGGTGGCTACACCTTC. Amino acids: CASRSPGTAYGGYTF.

This rearrangement joins TRBV12-3 or TRBV12-4 to TRBJ1-2; TRBD1 might be the D (5 bases). The CDR3 is 12 amino acids. Deletions cut 2 bases from V and 8 bases from J, with 9 bases between. In DNA, the CDR3 is TGTGCCAGCAGTTTAAATGGGGACGGCTACACCTTC. Translation: CASSLNGDGYTF.

This clonotype was detected only a few times. This chain joins TRBV7-9 and TRBJ2-2; D not certain. V dropped 6 bases and J dropped 1 base, with 12 bases sitting between them. Germline V gene lookup returns CDR1 SEHNR and CDR2 FQNEAQ (reference sequence). This CDR3 is 15 amino acids long. The CDR3 nucleotides are TGTGCCAGCAGTCGGTCGGACGGGAACACCGGGGAGCTGTTTTTT. Its translation is CASSRSDGNTGELFF.

This clonotype was seen at least ten times. The chain carries TRBV7-9 and TRBJ1-1; D may be TRBD1 (5 bases). The CDR3 consists of 14 residues. The germline CDR1 and CDR2 sequences are SEHNR and FQNEAQ (reference sequence). V was trimmed by 3 bases and J by 4 bases, leaving 12 bases between them. CDR3 nucleotide sequence: TGTGCCAGCAGCTTCCGGCGGGGACTCACTGAAGCTTTCTTT. Encoded protein: CASSFRRGLTEAFF.

This clonotype was seen at least ten times. The CDR3 coding sequence is TGCAGTGCCATTTTCTCGGGGGAAGAGACCCAGTACTTC. Translation gives CSAIFSGEETQYF. The gene calls are TRBV20-1 and TRBJ2-5; D might be TRBD2 (6 bases). The V end lost 6 bases, the J end lost 3 bases, and 14 bases lay between the germline ends. The CDR3 sequence is 13 residues long. CDR1 and CDR2 (germline): DFQATT, SNEGSKA (reference sequence).

This clonotype was seen more than once but under ten times. The rearrangement links TRBV9 to TRBJ1-2, with a weak D call TRBD1 (5 bases). CDR3 size: 17 residues. CDR1 is SGDLS, CDR2 YYNGEE, per germline. V gave up 3 bases and J gave up 1 base, with 19 bases separating them. The CDR3 region is CASSESPRGRINYGYTF. CDR3 DNA: TGTGCCAGCAGCGAGTCGCCCCGGGGACGGATTAACTATGGCTACACCTTC.

In its sample, this clonotype was seen many times. The chain couples TRBV7-2 to TRBJ2-2; D is possibly TRBD1 or TRBD2 (8 bases each). V lost 11 bases to trimming and J lost 0 bases, with 13 bases between them. CDR3 length: 14 amino acids. Germline CDR1 is SGHTA and CDR2 is FQGNSA. CDR3 amino acids: CARGGQANTGELFF. Here the CDR3 DNA reads TGTGCCCGGGGGGGACAGGCGAACACCGGGGAGCTGTTTTTT. The variable domain in full, with the rest retrieved from reference TRBV7-2 and TRBJ2-2, is GAGVSQSPSNKVTEKGKDVELRCDPISGHTALYWYRQSLGQGLEFLIYFQGNSAPDKSGLPSDRFSAERTGGSVSTLTIQRTQQEDSAVYLCARGGQANTGELFFGEGSRLTVL.

The chain has TRBV7-2 and TRBJ2-7; D may be TRBD1 (6 bases). This CDR3 contains 14 residues. Trimming removed 1 base at V and 3 bases at J, with 10 bases between. Looked up from germline, CDR1 is SGHTA and CDR2 is FQGNSA. CDR3 coding DNA: TGTGCCAGCAGCTTAGGGTTCAGGGGCTACGAGCAGTACTTC. Protein: CASSLGFRGYEQYF. Variable domain in full (rest from reference TRBV7-2 and TRBJ2-7): GAGVSQSPSNKVTEKGKDVELRCDPISGHTALYWYRQSLGQGLEFLIYFQGNSAPDKSGLPSDRFSAERTGGSVSTLTIQRTQQEDSAVYLCASSLGFRGYEQYFGPGTRLTVT.

The table lists this clonotype with many counts. V gene TRBV20-1 combines with J gene TRBJ1-2; TRBD1 might be the D (5 bases). Germline CDR1 reads DFQATT; CDR2 reads SNEGSKA (reference sequence). The CDR3 spans 14 residues. The V end was cut by 1 base, the J end by 4 bases, with 13 bases between. For the CDR3, the DNA is TGCAGTGCTAGAGGTCGACAGCGGGGCTATGGCTACACCTTC. This gives the protein CSARGRQRGYGYTF.

This clonotype was found many times. This rearrangement joins TRBV7-6 to TRBJ2-7; 9 bases agree with TRBD2. From germline, CDR1 is SGHVS and CDR2 FNYEAQ. Trimming at V came to 5 bases and at J to 3 bases, leaving 8 bases not matched to a gene. This CDR3 contains 15 residues. The CDR3 protein is CASSQIGGGDYEQYF. The CDR3 nucleotides are TGTGCCAGCAGCCAAATCGGCGGGGGGGACTACGAGCAGTACTTC.

This clonotype occurred a few times. The chain employs TRBV20-1 and TRBJ2-7; the D is unclear. The CDR3 is 13 residues long. Between the trimmed V and J ends, which lost 4 bases and 3 bases, there was a span of 13 bases. The germline CDR1 and CDR2 sequences are DFQATT and SNEGSKA (reference sequence). The CDR3 DNA sequence: TGCAGTGCTATTCTCGACGGAATCTACGAGCAGTACTTC. This gives the protein CSAILDGIYEQYF.

Ten or more counts support this clonotype. The V call is TRBV6-1, the J call TRBJ1-1; the D gene is possibly TRBD1 (6 bases). The V and J ends lost 8 bases and 5 bases respectively, with 21 bases between them. CDR1 and CDR2 (germline): MNHNS, SASEGT. The CDR3 sequence is 15 residues long. The CDR3 coding sequence is TGTGCCAGCCGCACCACCATGGGGGCCTGGACTGAAGCTTTCTTT. The encoded protein is CASRTTMGAWTEAFF.

In regard to this clonotype: A read error is possible here, since a much larger clone lies one base away. Here the CDR3 reads CASGTDAYERYF. In DNA form, the CDR3 reads TGCGCTTCCGGGACCGATGCCTACGAGCGGTACTTC. The J gene is TRBJ2-7, the V gene TRBV5-1; perhaps D is TRBD1 or TRBD2 (5 bases each). In germline, CDR1 is SGHRS, CDR2 YFSETQ. The CDR3 runs 12 residues.

The table lists this clonotype with many counts. This chain uses TRBV13 with TRBJ2-7, with D perhaps matching TRBD1 (6 bases). Germline V gene lookup returns CDR1 PRHDT and CDR2 FYEKMQ (reference sequence). CDR3 length: 15 residues. Trimming took 3 bases from V and 0 from J, leaving 12 bases between them. Written as DNA, the CDR3 is TGTGCCAGCAGCTTGGGTCAGGGGAGCTCCTACGAGCAGTACTTC. This translates into CASSLGQGSSYEQYF.

The chain joins TRBV5-1 to TRBJ2-7, with TRBD2 matching 8 bases. V shed 1 base, J shed 0 bases, and the junction held 12 bases outside the gene matches. The CDR3 spans 18 residues. Germline V gene data show CDR1 as SGHRS and CDR2 as YFSETQ. The CDR3 nucleotides read TGCGCCAGCAGCTTGAGGCTAGCGGGCATACCTATCTCCTACGAGCAGTACTTC. Its translation is CASSLRLAGIPISYEQYF.

This clonotype was picked up many times. The rearrangement links TRBV11-2 to TRBJ1-1, with no clear D. The CDR3 loop spans 14 amino acids. Germline-derived CDR1 and CDR2 are SGHAT and FQNNGV. Trimming left V 2 bases short and J 1 base short, with 8 bases between. DNA for the CDR3: TGTGCCAGCAGCTTAAGCACAGCGAACACTGAAGCTTTCTTT. This sequence encodes CASSLSTANTEAFF.

In this sample, this clonotype turned up many times. J is TRBJ1-2 and V is TRBV3-1, with a weak D call TRBD1 (6 bases). Trimming took off 6 bases at V and 10 bases at J, with 15 bases between the two ends. CDR1 and CDR2 (germline): LGHDT, YNNKEL (reference sequence). The CDR3 runs to 12 residues. The CDR3 DNA sequence: TGTGCCAGCAGTGACGGGACATCCTCCTACACCTTC. Translated: CASSDGTSSYTF. Supplemented by reference TRBV3-1 and TRBJ1-2, the full variable domain reads DTAVSQTPKYLVTQMGNDKSIKCEQNLGHDTMYWYKQDSKKFLKIMFSYNNKELIINETVPNRFSPKSPDKAHLNLHINSLELGDSAVYFCASSDGTSSYTFGSGTRLTVV.

Ten or more counts support this clonotype. This chain connects TRBV7-9 to TRBJ1-2; 7 positions match TRBD1. The CDR3 has 14 amino acids. Germline V CDR1 and CDR2: SEHNR, FQNEAQ (reference sequence). The junction had 9 bases not matched to a gene; V was cut back by 5 bases and J by 6 bases. The CDR3 DNA reads TGTGCCAGCAGCCCAACAACAGGGGTCCATGGCTACACCTTC. It translates to CASSPTTGVHGYTF.

This clonotype was found many times. This rearrangement joins TRBV6-1 to TRBJ2-5; 10 positions match TRBD2. The CDR3 has 15 amino acids. V dropped 7 bases and J dropped 2; count of bases not matched to a gene: 7. CDR1 is MNHNS and CDR2 is SASEGT in the germline V gene. CDR3 in DNA: TGTGCCAGCAACCCTAGCGGGAGACCTCAAGAGACCCAGTACTTC. Translated: CASNPSGRPQETQYF.

The chain recombines TRBV6-1 with TRBJ2-5, with D tentatively TRBD2 (5 bases). CDR1 MNHNS and CDR2 SASEGT come from the germline V gene. V was clipped by 5 bases and J by 0 bases, with 16 bases between them. The CDR3 consists of 16 residues. In DNA, the CDR3 is TGTGCCAGCAGTCCAGCTAGGGAGAGATACCAAGAGACCCAGTACTTC. It specifies CASSPARERYQETQYF.

This clonotype was seen repeatedly, ten times or more. J is TRBJ1-1 and V is TRBV19, with D unclear. Trimming left V 4 bases short and J 8 bases short, with 11 bases between. The CDR3 contains 12 residues. From germline, CDR1 is LNHDA and CDR2 SQIVND (reference sequence). This CDR3 reads CASSNTRREAFF. CDR3 in DNA: TGTGCCAGTAGTAACACACGAAGGGAAGCTTTCTTT.